The present entry profiles one TCR beta chain with its context. Its antigen specificity is not known. No much larger clonotype is one base removed from it; base qualities were not supplied. Looking up the germline V gene yields CDR1 LGHNA and CDR2 YSLEER. Including cysteine and phenylalanine, the CDR3 has 16 amino acids. Only the CDR3 part of the read is kept: 48 bases, read in frame from the first base. V is clipped by 0 bases and J by 4 bases, and the sequence between their germline boundaries is 15 bases long. These data come from a study of T cell changes during pregnancy in multiple sclerosis (dated by TCRdb to the late 2010s). Broadly, across the study: In women with multiple sclerosis, the researchers looked at how the T cell repertoire shifted as pregnancy progressed.

The method was the immunoSEQ multiplex PCR assay. TCRdb mirrors the immuneACCESS table, restricted to in-frame sequences. Some clones are absent from its copies; in checked studies, under half trace to an unresolved V gene, and the reason for the others is unknown. Present in this sample are approximately 44,000 clones, around nine tenths of which were seen just once. Clones ranked in the top ten supply approximately 0.67% of the sample. The sequence is built from TRBV4-3 and TRBJ1-1; the D gene lacks a confident call. Here the sequenced sample was CD4+ T cells from peripheral blood mononuclear cells, taken in the first trimester of pregnancy. The source is a female donor with multiple sclerosis, enrolled in a pregnancy study. The CDR3 region: CASSQEEGLRGTEAFF. Here is the DNA: TGCGCCAGCAGCCAAGAAGAGGGTTTGCGAGGCACTGAAGCTTTCTTT.